A single sample gave rise to the 24 T cell receptor beta chains below, sequenced in a study of blood T cell repertoires in COVID-19. Using immunoSEQ multiplex PCR, the repertoire was profiled, and TCRdb retains in-frame clones only, with some absent. The sample yields a few hundred thousand clones, around 85% seen once. The sequencing input was PBMCs or T cells enriched from blood (not recorded which). The receptors here all came from a man aged 40-50 years who had recovered from COVID-19.

V and J are TRBV27 and TRBJ2-7, with 8 bases that match TRBD1. V was pared by 8 bases and J by 4 bases, with 10 bases of the junction left unmatched. Germline V CDR1 and CDR2: MNHEY, SMNVEV (reference sequence). This CDR3 has 14 amino acids. The chain's CDR3 is CASGLQGGPYEQYF. The CDR3 DNA reads as TGTGCCAGCGGACTACAGGGGGGTCCGTACGAGCAGTACTTC.

This chain connects TRBV4-1 to TRBJ1-5; 11 bases map to TRBD1. The CDR3 length is 16 residues. CDR1 and CDR2 from the germline V gene are MGHRA and YSYEKL. V lost 4 bases to trimming and J lost 6 bases; unmatched junction nucleotides: 8. DNA of the CDR3: TGCGCCAGCAGCCCCCCTGGGACAGGGGGGCGTCAGCCCCAGCATTTT. Translation gives CASSPPGTGGRQPQHF.

The chain links TRBV6-5 to TRBJ2-2, with 8 bases fitting TRBD2. The CDR3 extends over 14 amino acids. Germline V gene data show CDR1 as MNHEY and CDR2 as SVGAGI. V lost 11 bases and J lost 6; bases outside the gene matches: 11. CDR3: CAESVAGLAGELFF. DNA for the CDR3: TGTGCCGAGTCGGTAGCGGGATTAGCCGGGGAGCTGTTTTTT.

The chain couples TRBV19 to TRBJ1-1; maybe TRBD1 (6 bases). The ends were cut back, 5 bases at V and 4 bases at J, with 11 bases in the middle. Looked up from germline, CDR1 is LNHDA and CDR2 is SQIVND (reference sequence). The CDR3 covers 13 residues. The CDR3 loop is CASSQGYGTEAFF. The CDR3 coding sequence is TGTGCCAGTAGTCAGGGGTATGGCACTGAAGCTTTCTTT.

The chain is built from TRBV12-3 or TRBV12-4 and TRBJ2-7; 9 nucleotides agree with TRBD1. CDR3 length: 13 residues. V was pared by 6 bases and J by 6 bases, with 6 bases of the junction left unmatched. CDR3 amino acids: CASRRTGEGEQYF. For the CDR3, the DNA is TGTGCCAGCAGACGGACAGGGGAGGGCGAGCAGTACTTC.

The chain uses TRBV5-1 and TRBJ1-2; possible D gene TRBD1, 5 bases. Trimming removed 2 bases from V and 0 bases from J, with 11 bases in between. The length of the CDR3 is 15 residues. Germline V gene data show CDR1 as SGHRS and CDR2 as YFSETQ. The CDR3 reads CASSLLGGTNYGYTF. The CDR3 nucleotides are TGCGCCAGCAGCTTATTGGGGGGAACTAACTATGGCTACACCTTC. Complete variable domain (other parts from reference TRBV5-1 and TRBJ1-2): KAGVTQTPRYLIKTRGQQVTLSCSPISGHRSVSWYQQTPGQGLQFLFEYFSETQRNKGNFPGRFSGRQFSNSRSEMNVSTLELGDSALYLCASSLLGGTNYGYTFGSGTRLTVV.

The chain couples TRBV28 to TRBJ1-6, with D unresolved. Between the trimmed V and J ends, which lost 7 bases and 9 bases, there was a span of 19 bases. Germline loops: CDR1 MDHEN, CDR2 SYDVKM. The CDR3 extends over 15 amino acids. CDR3 in DNA: TGTGCCAGCAACCGGGGTAGAGGGAAAGGTTCACCCCTCCACTTT. It specifies CASNRGRGKGSPLHF.

The chain is built from TRBV9 and TRBJ2-5, with 11 bases that match TRBD2. The V and J ends lost 3 bases and 5 bases, in that order; junction bases with no gene match: 6. Germline V gene data show CDR1 as SGDLS and CDR2 as YYNGEE. The CDR3 spans 15 residues. In DNA form, the CDR3 reads TGTGCCAGCAGCGCAAAACTAGCGGGAGTGGAGACCCAGTACTTC. Its translation: CASSAKLAGVETQYF.

The chain combines TRBV30 with TRBJ2-5; 10 bases map to TRBD1. The CDR3 consists of 14 residues. V gave up 2 bases and J gave up 3 bases; unmatched junction bases: 3. Germline lookup yields CDR1 GTSNPN and CDR2 SVGIG (reference sequence). CDR3 in DNA: TGTGCCTGGAGTACCGGGACAGGGGAAGAGACCCAGTACTTC. Its translation is CAWSTGTGEETQYF.

The rearrangement joins TRBV14 to TRBJ1-4; D uncertain. There are 15 residues in the CDR3. In germline, CDR1 is SGHDN, CDR2 FVKESK. V lost 4 bases and J 0 bases, leaving 9 bases between the germline ends. The CDR3 spells CASSRLGATNEKLFF. The DNA of the CDR3 is TGTGCCAGCAGCCGTCTAGGAGCAACTAATGAAAAACTGTTTTTT. Full variable domain (rest looked up from reference TRBV14 and TRBJ1-4): EAGVTQFPSHSVIEKGQTVTLRCDPISGHDNLYWYRRVMGKEIKFLLHFVKESKQDESGMPNNRFLAERTGGTYSTLKVQPAELEDSGVYFCASSRLGATNEKLFFGSGTQLSVL.

This rearrangement joins TRBV28 to TRBJ1-3, with 9 bases identical to TRBD1. The V segment lost 5 bases and the J segment 2 bases; nucleotides outside the gene matches: 7. Germline lookup yields CDR1 MDHEN and CDR2 SYDVKM. The CDR3 is made up of 16 amino acids. This CDR3 is CASSLMDRGAGNTIYF. For the CDR3, the DNA is TGTGCCAGCAGTCTAATGGACAGGGGCGCTGGAAACACCATATATTTT.

This clone has a handful of counts. The chain carries TRBV29-1 and TRBJ2-1; possibly TRBD2 for D (5 bases). The germline V and J ends were trimmed by 3 bases and 6 bases, with 12 bases remaining between them. This CDR3 is built from 13 residues. Germline loops: CDR1 SQVTM, CDR2 ANQGSEA. CDR3 sequence reads: CSVESLARNEQFF. The CDR3, as DNA: TGCAGCGTTGAGAGCCTAGCTCGCAATGAGCAGTTCTTC.

The rearrangement joins TRBV18 to TRBJ2-3; D not certain. CDR1 is KGHSH, CDR2 LQKENI, per germline. V gave up 0 bases and J gave up 3 bases, with 10 bases separating them. The CDR3 extends over 15 amino acids. CDR3 in amino acids: CASSPPIQRTDTQYF. DNA for the CDR3: TGTGCCAGCTCACCACCGATTCAGAGGACAGATACGCAGTATTTT.

The V and J genes are TRBV10-1 and TRBJ1-1; TRBD1 might be the D (5 bases). Germline V lookup: CDR1 WNHNN, CDR2 SYGVQD (reference sequence). With 6 bases removed from V and 3 bases from J, the gap between germline ends came to 14 bases. There are 14 residues in the CDR3. CDR3 region: CASSENTGDTEAFF. The CDR3 DNA reads TGCGCCAGCAGCGAAAACACGGGGGACACTGAAGCTTTCTTT.

CDR3 sequence reads: CASPAEDEQYF. Written as DNA, the CDR3 is TGTGCCAGCCCCGCGGAGGACGAGCAGTACTTC. V usage is TRBV21-1 and J usage is TRBJ2-7; the table's D call TRBD2 went unverified against the DNA. TRBV21-1 is reported as a pseudogene. The CDR3 extends over 11 amino acids.

V gene TRBV19 combines with J gene TRBJ2-1, with D maybe TRBD2 (6 bases). Deletions cut 2 bases from V and 7 bases from J, with 15 bases between. Looked up from germline, CDR1 is LNHDA and CDR2 is SQIVND (reference sequence). This CDR3 comprises 15 residues. CDR3 sequence reads: CASSIFPGARNEQFF. The CDR3 DNA reads TGTGCCAGTAGTATATTCCCGGGAGCTAGGAATGAGCAGTTCTTC.

The V and J genes are TRBV30 and TRBJ1-1, with 7 bases identical to TRBD1. The CDR3 runs to 18 residues. Germline V gene data show CDR1 as GTSNPN and CDR2 as SVGIG (reference sequence). Losses at the gene ends were 3 bases for V and 0 bases for J; bases not matched to a gene: 16. Here the CDR3 reads CAWSRPGQSLRMNTEAFF. CDR3 DNA: TGTGCCTGGAGCAGACCGGGACAGTCCCTTCGCATGAACACTGAAGCTTTCTTT.

This clone has just one count. CDR3: CASSPGSGRKAYGYTF. DNA for the CDR3: TGTGCCAGCAGCCCGGGGTCGGGGAGGAAGGCCTATGGCTACACCTTC. The J gene is TRBJ1-2, the V gene TRBV7-2; D remains ambiguous. V dropped 5 bases and J dropped 4 bases, with 20 bases sitting between them. Germline V CDR1 and CDR2: SGHTA, FQGNSA. The CDR3 runs to 16 residues.

This clone appeared a few times. V usage is TRBV6-5 and J usage is TRBJ2-2; the D is unclear. The V gene's germline CDR1 is MNHEY and CDR2 SVGAGI. There are 11 residues in the CDR3. V dropped 7 bases and J dropped 4 bases, with 4 bases sitting between them. The CDR3: CASKLTGELFF. Here the CDR3 DNA reads TGTGCCAGCAAACTCACCGGGGAGCTGTTTTTT.

The chain joins TRBV6-5 to TRBJ1-4; D is unresolved. The CDR3 totals 13 residues. In germline, CDR1 is MNHEY, CDR2 SVGAGI. V lost 6 bases to trimming and J lost 5 bases, with 10 bases between them. In DNA form, the CDR3 reads TGTGCCAGCAGGGGCCGGAGGAATGAAAAACTGTTTTTT. Translated, it gives CASRGRRNEKLFF.

The chain carries TRBV7-6 and TRBJ2-7; D call uncertain. The germline CDR1 and CDR2 sequences are SGHVS and FNYEAQ. V lost 6 bases to trimming and J lost 3 bases, with 6 bases between them. The CDR3 runs to 11 residues. CDR3 nucleotides: TGTGCCAGCAGTCCCCACTACGAGCAGTACTTC. Its protein is CASSPHYEQYF.

The chain couples TRBV5-1 to TRBJ2-1; the match to TRBD2 covers 15 bases. V trimming: 1 base; J trimming: 6 bases; junction bases outside the gene matches: 2. This CDR3 spans 16 amino acids. Germline V gene lookup returns CDR1 SGHRS and CDR2 YFSETQ. This chain's CDR3 is CASSLRTSGRANEQFF. CDR3 sequence (DNA): TGCGCCAGCAGCTTGAGGACTAGCGGGAGGGCCAATGAGCAGTTCTTC.

The rearrangement joins TRBV12-5 to TRBJ1-3; possible D gene TRBD1, 5 bases. Trimming took 0 bases from V and 0 from J, leaving 15 bases between them. CDR3 size: 18 residues. Germline V gene data show CDR1 as LGHNT and CDR2 as FRNRAP. The CDR3 region has the DNA TGTGCTAGTGGTTTGGTACTGGGGCAGGACCGCTCTGGAAACACCATATATTTT. Its protein is CASGLVLGQDRSGNTIYF.

This chain links TRBV27 with TRBJ2-1, with no clear D. Trimming took off 3 bases at V and 2 bases at J, with 8 bases between the two ends. Germline CDR1 reads MNHEY; CDR2 reads SMNVEV (reference sequence). CDR3 length: 14 amino acids. CDR3 sequence: CASSFSKAYNEQFF. The DNA of the CDR3 is TGTGCCAGCAGTTTTAGCAAGGCCTACAATGAGCAGTTCTTC.